This entry concerns a single TCR beta chain. The second PCR ran roughly 6 to 12 cycles with a sample-barcoded 5' primer and J-beta primers. TCRdb re-derived calls from the 5' RACE reads in MiXCR, one entry per CDR3 protein. The data contain roughly 800,000 distinct CDR3 sequences, 20% to 30% of them singletons. Germline V lookup: CDR1 MNHEY, CDR2 SMNVEV (reference sequence). There are 14 residues in the CDR3. The V end lost 5 bases, the J end lost 4 bases, and 14 bases lay between the germline ends. Each donor had 8.5 to 10 milliliters of peripheral blood drawn. This entry comes from a study of blood T cells in healthy people across ages. This sample also belongs to another study, concerning T cells of mothers and their children. From that second work: Unrelated mother-child pairs always had slightly, but never significantly, lower normalized overlap than related pairs.

This receptor was taken from a boy aged 5-17 years in good health. The sequenced sample consisted of blood. The chain links TRBV27 to TRBJ1-2; no clear D gene. The CDR3 protein is CASSPGTAPYGYTF. As DNA, the CDR3 is TGTGCCAGCAGTCCGGGCACGGCCCCCTATGGCTACACCTTC.